This T cell receptor beta chain was observed in a study of cytomegalovirus exposure and HLA in healthy donors. The wider study: Caucasian-associated ancestry cluster membership applied to approximately 80% of around 400 genotyped donors.

Amplification used 60 Vbeta primers and 13 Jbeta primers. Sequencing used immunoSEQ multiplex PCR; TCRdb keeps in-frame clones, though not all of them. The table has under 200,000 clones, 82% seen once; the top ten hold about 0.78%. General study findings and limits: In a later analysis, the majority of CMV-associated beta chains seemingly showed HLA restriction.

Trimming removed 6 bases at V and 6 bases at J, with 11 bases between. CDR3 length: 13 residues. Germline-derived CDR1 and CDR2 are SGHTA and FQGNSA. Comment on this clone: Its antigen remains unidentified.

This sequence originates from a woman in her late teens or twenties in good health and CMV-seronegative. The J gene is TRBJ1-4, the V gene TRBV7-2; D unclear. The source material was PBMCs. The CDR3 DNA reads TGTGCCAGCAGGGGCGGAGGGCATGAAAAACTGTTTTTT. Its protein is CASRGGGHEKLFF.